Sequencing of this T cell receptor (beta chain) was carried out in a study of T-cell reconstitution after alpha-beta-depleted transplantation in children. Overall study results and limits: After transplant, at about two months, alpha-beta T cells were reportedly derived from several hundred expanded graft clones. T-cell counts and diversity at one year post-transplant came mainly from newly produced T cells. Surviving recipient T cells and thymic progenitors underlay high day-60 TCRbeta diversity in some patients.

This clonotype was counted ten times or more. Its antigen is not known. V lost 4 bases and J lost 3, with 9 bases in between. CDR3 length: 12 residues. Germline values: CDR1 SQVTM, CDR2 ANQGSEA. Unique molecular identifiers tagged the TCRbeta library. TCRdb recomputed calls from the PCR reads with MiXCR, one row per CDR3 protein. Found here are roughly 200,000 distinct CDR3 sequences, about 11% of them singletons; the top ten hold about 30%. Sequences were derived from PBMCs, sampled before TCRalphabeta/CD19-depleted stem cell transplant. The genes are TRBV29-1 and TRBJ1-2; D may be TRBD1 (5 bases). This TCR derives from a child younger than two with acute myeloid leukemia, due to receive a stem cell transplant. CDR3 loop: CSVAGRDYGYTF. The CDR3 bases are TGCAGCGTTGCGGGCAGGGACTATGGCTACACCTTC. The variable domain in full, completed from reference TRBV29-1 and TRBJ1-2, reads SAVISQKPSRDICQRGTSLTIQCQVDSQVTMMFWYRQQPGQSLTLIATANQGSEATYESGFVIDKFPISRPNLTFSTLTVSNMSPEDSSIYLCSVAGRDYGYTFGSGTRLTVV.